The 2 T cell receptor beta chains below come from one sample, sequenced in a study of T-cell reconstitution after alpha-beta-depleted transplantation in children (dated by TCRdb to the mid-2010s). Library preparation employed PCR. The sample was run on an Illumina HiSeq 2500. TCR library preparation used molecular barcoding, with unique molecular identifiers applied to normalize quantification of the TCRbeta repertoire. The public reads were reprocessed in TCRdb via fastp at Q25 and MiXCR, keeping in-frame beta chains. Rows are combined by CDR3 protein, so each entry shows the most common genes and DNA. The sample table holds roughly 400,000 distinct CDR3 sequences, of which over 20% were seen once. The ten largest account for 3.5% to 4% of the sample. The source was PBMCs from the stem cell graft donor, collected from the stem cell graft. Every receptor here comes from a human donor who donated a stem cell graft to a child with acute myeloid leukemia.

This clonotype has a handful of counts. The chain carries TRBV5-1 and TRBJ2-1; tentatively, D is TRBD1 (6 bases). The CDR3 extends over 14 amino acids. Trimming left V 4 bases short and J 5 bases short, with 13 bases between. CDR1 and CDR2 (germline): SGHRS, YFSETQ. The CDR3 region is CASSPGQSDNEQFF. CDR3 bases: TGCGCCAGCAGCCCCGGACAGTCAGACAATGAGCAGTTCTTC.

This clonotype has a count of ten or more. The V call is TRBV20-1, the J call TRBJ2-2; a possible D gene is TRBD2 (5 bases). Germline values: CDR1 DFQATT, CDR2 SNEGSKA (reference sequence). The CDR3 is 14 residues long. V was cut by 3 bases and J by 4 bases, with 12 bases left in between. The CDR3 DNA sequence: TGCAGTGCTAGTGCCGGGAAAGGCACCGGGGAGCTGTTTTTT. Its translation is CSASAGKGTGELFF.